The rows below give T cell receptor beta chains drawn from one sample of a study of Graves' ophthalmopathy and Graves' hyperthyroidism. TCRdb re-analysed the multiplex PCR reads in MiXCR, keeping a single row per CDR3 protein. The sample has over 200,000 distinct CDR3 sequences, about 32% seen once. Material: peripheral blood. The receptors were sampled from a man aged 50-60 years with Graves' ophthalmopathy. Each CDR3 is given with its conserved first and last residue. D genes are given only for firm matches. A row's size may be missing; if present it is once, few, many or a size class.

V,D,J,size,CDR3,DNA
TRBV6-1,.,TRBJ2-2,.,CASSDGWNTGELFF,TGTGCCAGCAGTGACGGCTGGAACACCGGGGAGCTGTTTTTT
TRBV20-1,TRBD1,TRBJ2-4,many,CSASHPTGDVAKNIQYF,TGCAGTGCTTCCCATCCAACAGGGGACGTAGCCAAAAACATTCAGTACTTC
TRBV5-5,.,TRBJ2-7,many,CASRSRDNSFYEQYF,TGTGCCAGCAGGTCCCGGGACAACTCATTCTACGAGCAGTACTTC
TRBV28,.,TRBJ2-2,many,CAISSTGELFF,TGTGCCATCTCAAGCACCGGGGAGCTGTTTTTT
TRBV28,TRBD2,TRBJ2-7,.,CASTLAGGVRREQYF,TGTGCCAGCACGCTAGCGGGAGGGGTAAGGCGCGAACAGTACTTC
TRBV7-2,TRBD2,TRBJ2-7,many,CASSQLAGKEQYF,TGTGCCAGCAGCCAACTAGCGGGAAAAGAGCAGTACTTC
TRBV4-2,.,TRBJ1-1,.,CASSRLTGAGDTEAFF,TGTGCCAGCAGTCGGCTGACCGGGGCTGGGGACACTGAAGCTTTCTTT
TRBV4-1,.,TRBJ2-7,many,CASSQRGGEGSYEQYF,TGCGCCAGCAGCCAGAGAGGGGGAGAAGGCTCCTACGAGCAGTACTTC
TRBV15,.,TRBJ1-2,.,CATSRDQSPTGYGYTF,TGTGCCACCAGCAGAGATCAATCCCCCACAGGCTATGGCTACACCTTC
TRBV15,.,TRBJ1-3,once,CATSRQTGTIYF,TGTGCCACCAGCAGGCAGACTGGGACCATATATTTT
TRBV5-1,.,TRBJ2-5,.,CASTLDPGLGTQYF,TGCGCCAGCACCCTTGACCCAGGGTTGGGGACCCAGTACTTC
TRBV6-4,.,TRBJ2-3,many,CASTEPAQRDTQYF,TGTGCCAGCACCGAACCCGCACAGAGAGATACGCAGTATTTT
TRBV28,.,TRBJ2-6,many,CASDPSQGLRLPGANVLTF,TGTGCCAGCGACCCCTCACAGGGTTTACGGCTCCCTGGGGCCAACGTCCTGACTTTC
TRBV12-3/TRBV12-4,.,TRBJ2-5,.,CASSLIREETQYF,TGTGCCAGCAGTTTGATCAGGGAAGAGACCCAGTACTTC
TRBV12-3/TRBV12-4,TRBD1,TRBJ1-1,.,CASSLTGDSMNTEAFF,TGTGCCAGCAGTTTAACTGGGGACAGTATGAACACTGAAGCTTTCTTT
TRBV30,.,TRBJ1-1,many,CAWSRGSLNTEAFF,TGTGCCTGGAGCAGGGGCAGCCTGAACACTGAAGCTTTCTTT
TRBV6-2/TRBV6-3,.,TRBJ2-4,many,CASIPAQAVGWNIQYF,TGTGCCAGCATTCCGGCCCAAGCGGTAGGATGGAACATTCAGTACTTC
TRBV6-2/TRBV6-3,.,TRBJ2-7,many,CASSGQRFSYEQYF,TGTGCCAGCAGTGGACAGAGGTTCTCCTACGAGCAGTACTTC
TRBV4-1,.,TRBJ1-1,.,CASSHADSLEAFF,TGCGCCAGCAGCCACGCGGACAGCTTAGAAGCTTTCTTT
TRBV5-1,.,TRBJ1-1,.,CASSLEGIEAFF,TGCGCCAGCAGCTTGGAAGGAATTGAAGCTTTCTTT
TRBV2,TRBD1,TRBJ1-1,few,CATGQGLTEAFF,TGTGCCACTGGACAGGGTTTGACTGAAGCTTTCTTT
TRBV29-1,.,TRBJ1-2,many,CSVEVGQSYGYTF,TGCAGCGTTGAAGTAGGTCAGAGCTATGGCTACACCTTC
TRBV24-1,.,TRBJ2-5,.,CATSDTQGRETQYF,TGTGCCACCAGTGATACCCAGGGTCGGGAGACCCAGTACTTC
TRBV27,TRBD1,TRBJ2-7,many,CASSSNPGQGFLWYF,TGTGCCAGCAGTTCCAACCCGGGACAGGGGTTTCTGTGGTACTTC
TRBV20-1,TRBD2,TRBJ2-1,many,CSASPLLSGREYNEQFF,TGCAGTGCTAGTCCATTATTAAGCGGGAGAGAGTACAATGAGCAGTTCTTC
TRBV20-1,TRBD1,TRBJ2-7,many,CSAPRQGPSYEQYF,TGCAGTGCGCCACGACAGGGACCCTCCTACGAGCAGTACTTC
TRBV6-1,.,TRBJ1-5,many,CASSDTEEGQPQHF,TGTGCCAGCAGTGACACAGAGGAGGGACAGCCCCAGCATTTT
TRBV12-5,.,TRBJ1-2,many,CASGLPIRGYGYTF,TGTGCTAGTGGTTTGCCGATAAGAGGCTATGGCTACACCTTC
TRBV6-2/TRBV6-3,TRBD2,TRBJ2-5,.,CASGLAGDLQETQYF,TGTGCCAGTGGACTAGCGGGAGACCTCCAAGAGACCCAGTACTTC
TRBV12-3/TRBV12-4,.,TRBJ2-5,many,CASTLTVQETQYF,TGTGCCAGCACCCTGACAGTTCAAGAGACCCAGTACTTC
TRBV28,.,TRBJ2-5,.,CASSFRTSQETQYF,TGTGCCAGCAGCTTTCGGACAAGCCAAGAGACCCAGTACTTC
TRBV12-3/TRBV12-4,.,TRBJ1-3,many,CASSPGGSAGNTIYF,TGTGCCAGCAGCCCGGGGGGCTCCGCTGGAAACACCATATATTTT
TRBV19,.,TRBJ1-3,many,CASSLLLGSISGNTIYF,TGTGCCAGTAGCTTGTTACTGGGGAGTATTTCTGGAAACACCATATATTTT
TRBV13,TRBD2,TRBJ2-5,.,CASSPQAGNLAGGPFPYF,TGTGCCAGCAGTCCCCAGGCGGGGAACCTAGCGGGAGGGCCCTTTCCGTACTTC
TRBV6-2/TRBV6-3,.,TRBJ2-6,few,CASMRSSGANVLTF,TGTGCCAGCATGAGGTCCTCTGGGGCCAACGTCCTGACTTTC
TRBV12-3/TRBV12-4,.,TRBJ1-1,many,CASTPLLGGTEAFF,TGTGCCAGCACCCCTTTATTGGGGGGCACTGAAGCTTTCTTT